Listed below are T cell receptor beta chains from one sample, sequenced in a study of T cell responses to AZD1222 COVID-19 vaccine. Profiling relied on immunoSEQ multiplex PCR, and the TCRdb table lists in-frame clones only, not all of them. The sample lists under 200,000 clones; more than 90% were seen once. This material consisted of peripheral blood, taken 28 days after the second dose of the MenACWY control vaccine. The source is an adult who received the MenACWY meningococcal vaccine as a control. Each CDR3 is given with its conserved first and last residue. A D gene is named only where the DNA matches it firmly. Not every row has a clone size; where given, it reads once, few, many or a size class.

clone size	V gene	J gene	D gene	CDR3 protein	CDR3 DNA
NA	TRBV6-4	TRBJ2-1	NA	CASSVGPYNEQFF	TGTGCCAGCAGTGTGGGGCCATACAATGAGCAGTTCTTC
NA	TRBV9	TRBJ1-4	NA	CASSGGATPNEKLFF	TGTGCCAGCAGCGGGGGCGCGACCCCTAATGAAAAACTGTTTTTT
NA	TRBV3-1/TRBV3-2	TRBJ2-1	NA	CASSQEGRTVNEQFF	TGTGCCAGCAGCCAAGAAGGTCGGACCGTGAATGAGCAGTTCTTC
NA	TRBV27	TRBJ1-2	TRBD1	CASSPGGPYGYTF	TGTGCCAGCAGTCCAGGGGGCCCCTATGGCTACACCTTC
NA	TRBV24-1	TRBJ1-2	NA	CATSGGPGNYGYTF	TGTGCCACCAGTGGGGGGCCGGGAAACTATGGCTACACCTTC
NA	TRBV28	TRBJ1-2	TRBD1	CASRIGTGVSYGYTF	TGTGCCAGCAGGATTGGGACAGGGGTTTCCTATGGCTACACCTTC
NA	TRBV30	TRBJ2-7	NA	CAWSVPPRGYEQYF	TGTGCCTGGAGTGTACCCCCCCGCGGCTACGAGCAGTACTTC
NA	TRBV10-3	TRBJ2-1	TRBD1	CAISPRTGEVNEQFF	TGTGCCATCAGTCCCCGGACAGGGGAAGTGAATGAGCAGTTCTTC
NA	TRBV4-3	TRBJ1-1	NA	CASSQDRSSEAFF	TGCGCCAGCAGCCAAGATAGGAGTTCTGAAGCTTTCTTT
NA	TRBV5-3	TRBJ1-2	NA	CARSGRHGYTF	TGTGCCAGAAGTGGTCGCCATGGCTACACCTTC
NA	TRBV6-2/TRBV6-3	TRBJ1-2	NA	CASSPRAYYGYTF	TGTGCCAGCAGCCCCCGGGCCTACTATGGCTACACCTTC
NA	TRBV4-2	TRBJ1-2	NA	CASSQNTGTSYGYTF	TGTGCCAGCAGCCAAAACACCGGGACGTCCTATGGCTACACCTTC
NA	TRBV9	TRBJ1-1	NA	CASSVGSDLNTEAFF	TGTGCCAGCAGCGTAGGATCGGATTTGAACACTGAAGCTTTCTTT
NA	TRBV28	TRBJ1-1	TRBD1	CASSAPGDRVLSGPFF	TGTGCCAGCAGTGCCCCCGGGGACAGGGTGTTATCGGGACCTTTCTTT
NA	TRBV19	TRBJ1-3	NA	CASSPPGVGNTIYF	TGTGCCAGTAGCCCACCTGGGGTAGGAAACACCATATATTTT
NA	TRBV7-8	TRBJ2-1	TRBD2	CASSLLVAGGSSYNEQFF	TGTGCCAGCAGCTTACTAGTAGCGGGAGGGAGCTCCTACAATGAGCAGTTCTTC
NA	TRBV15	TRBJ2-7	TRBD1	CATSPTGTVYEQYF	TGTGCCACCAGCCCCACGGGGACAGTATACGAGCAGTACTTC
NA	TRBV5-6	TRBJ2-7	TRBD2	CASSSLFGAAGEEYEQYF	TGTGCCAGCAGCAGCCTGTTCGGGGCAGCGGGAGAAGAGTACGAGCAGTACTTC
once	TRBV19	TRBJ2-5	NA	CASRTRETQYF	TGTGCCAGTCGGACCCGGGAGACCCAGTACTTC
NA	TRBV9	TRBJ2-7	NA	CASSAGGLAAYEQYF	TGTGCCAGCAGCGCTGGGGGGCTGGCAGCCTACGAGCAGTACTTC
NA	TRBV5-1	TRBJ2-1	TRBD2	CASSRGLAGGENEQFF	TGCGCCAGCAGCCGTGGACTAGCGGGAGGAGAGAATGAGCAGTTCTTC
once	TRBV6-5	TRBJ2-1	TRBD2	CASSRRGRPYNEQFF	TGTGCCAGCAGTCGCCGCGGGAGACCCTACAATGAGCAGTTCTTC
NA	TRBV7-9	TRBJ1-6	NA	CASSFFRDPNSPLHF	TGTGCCAGCAGCTTCTTCCGAGACCCCAATTCACCCCTCCACTTT
NA	TRBV7-2	TRBJ2-5	NA	CASSLTSGQETQYF	TGTGCCAGCAGCTTAACCTCCGGACAAGAGACCCAGTACTTC
NA	TRBV28	TRBJ1-2	NA	CASSFYGRVLEGYTF	TGTGCCAGCAGTTTTTATGGCAGGGTGCTGGAGGGCTACACCTTC
NA	TRBV27	TRBJ1-5	NA	CASSLMGGQPQHF	TGTGCCAGCAGTTTAATGGGTGGGCAGCCCCAGCATTTT
NA	TRBV9	TRBJ1-4	NA	CASSSLTGLNEKLFF	TGTGCCAGCAGCTCCCTGACGGGTCTTAATGAAAAACTGTTTTTT
NA	TRBV3-1/TRBV3-2	TRBJ1-1	NA	CASSQDSRAGEAFF	TGTGCCAGCAGCCAAGATTCGAGGGCGGGTGAAGCTTTCTTT
few	TRBV19	TRBJ1-5	NA	CASSISQFGNQPQHF	TGTGCCAGTAGTATATCACAATTCGGCAATCAGCCCCAGCATTTT
once	TRBV29-1	TRBJ1-2	TRBD1	CSVAGQGHGYTF	TGCAGCGTTGCGGGACAGGGACATGGCTACACCTTC
NA	TRBV7-9	TRBJ1-2	NA	CASSPDSYYGYTF	TGTGCCAGCAGCCCGGACAGCTACTATGGCTACACCTTC
NA	TRBV6-1	TRBJ2-1	TRBD2	CASSEGSSGRAGNEQFF	TGTGCCAGCAGTGAAGGGAGTAGCGGGAGGGCAGGGAATGAGCAGTTCTTC
NA	TRBV28	TRBJ1-4	TRBD1	CAVLGTGVEKLFF	TGTGCCGTCCTAGGGACAGGGGTGGAAAAACTGTTTTTT
NA	TRBV10-3	TRBJ2-7	NA	CAISPGDRGQYF	TGTGCCATCAGTCCGGGGGACCGTGGGCAGTACTTC
NA	TRBV3-1/TRBV3-2	TRBJ2-3	NA	CASSQEGAPELNTQYF	TGTGCCAGCAGCCAAGAAGGGGCTCCGGAGTTGAATACGCAGTATTTT
NA	TRBV30	TRBJ2-7	NA	CAFGGDPYEQYF	TGTGCGTTCGGCGGGGACCCCTACGAGCAGTACTTC
NA	TRBV24-1	TRBJ1-6	TRBD1	CATSEPPGQGKGNHNSPLHF	TGTGCCACCAGTGAACCTCCGGGACAGGGTAAGGGGAACCACAATTCACCCCTCCACTTT